Listed below are T cell receptor beta chains from one sample, sequenced in a study of cytomegalovirus exposure and HLA in healthy donors. The protocol was immunoSEQ multiplex PCR, while the TCRdb copy is restricted to in-frame clones and leaves out a portion. The data hold roughly 160,000 clones, with approximately 85% observed a single time. Sample: PBMCs. The receptors here all came from a man aged 18 to 30 in good health and CMV-seropositive. Both conserved end residues are part of each CDR3. The order of the fields is J gene, V gene, D gene, clone size, CDR3 DNA, CDR3 protein. A D gene is named only where the DNA matches it firmly. Some rows have no size entry. The others give once, few or many, or a class for an expanded clone.

j_gene: TRBJ1-2
v_gene: TRBV4-3
d_gene: TRBD1
abundance: -
CDR3nt: TGCGCCAGCAGCCAAGGGTCCCCCAGGGGGCAAGGCTACACCTTC
CDR3aa: CASSQGSPRGQGYTF

j_gene: TRBJ2-1
v_gene: TRBV19
d_gene: -
abundance: -
CDR3nt: TGTGCCAGTAGTATTGCGGGGAATGAGCAGTTCTTC
CDR3aa: CASSIAGNEQFF

j_gene: TRBJ1-5
v_gene: TRBV30
d_gene: -
abundance: -
CDR3nt: TGTGCCTGGTCACCTCAGGGGAATCAGCCCCAGCATTTT
CDR3aa: CAWSPQGNQPQHF

j_gene: TRBJ2-5
v_gene: TRBV2
d_gene: -
abundance: -
CDR3nt: TGTGCCAGCAGGGACTGGATACAAGAGACCCAGTACTTC
CDR3aa: CASRDWIQETQYF

j_gene: TRBJ2-7
v_gene: TRBV4-3
d_gene: TRBD2
abundance: -
CDR3nt: TGCGCCAGCAGCCAGGGACTAGCGGGGGTTTACGAGCAGTACTTC
CDR3aa: CASSQGLAGVYEQYF

j_gene: TRBJ2-5
v_gene: TRBV25-1
d_gene: TRBD2
abundance: -
CDR3nt: TGTGCCAGCACTAGCGGAACCCCGCAAGAGACCCAGTACTTC
CDR3aa: CASTSGTPQETQYF

j_gene: TRBJ1-2
v_gene: TRBV30
d_gene: -
abundance: -
CDR3nt: TGTGCCTGGAGTGTAGAGCTAAGCGGAGGCTACACCTTC
CDR3aa: CAWSVELSGGYTF

j_gene: TRBJ2-7
v_gene: TRBV13
d_gene: TRBD1
abundance: -
CDR3nt: TGTGCCAGCAGCTCCGGGACAGGAAAAATATTGTACGAGCAGTACTTC
CDR3aa: CASSSGTGKILYEQYF

j_gene: TRBJ2-7
v_gene: TRBV7-3
d_gene: -
abundance: -
CDR3nt: TGTGCCAGCAGCTTATATTGGGGCTACCGCTCCTACGAGCAGTACTTC
CDR3aa: CASSLYWGYRSYEQYF

j_gene: TRBJ1-1
v_gene: TRBV11-2
d_gene: -
abundance: -
CDR3nt: TGTGCCAGCAGCTTGGGGAGGACTGAAGCTTTCTTT
CDR3aa: CASSLGRTEAFF

j_gene: TRBJ2-3
v_gene: TRBV5-1
d_gene: TRBD2
abundance: -
CDR3nt: TGCGCCAGCAGCTTAAGGACTAGCGGCACAGATACGCAGTATTTT
CDR3aa: CASSLRTSGTDTQYF

j_gene: TRBJ1-1
v_gene: TRBV29-1
d_gene: -
abundance: -
CDR3nt: TGCAGCGTTGAAGGGCGGCAGAACACTGAAGCTTTCTTT
CDR3aa: CSVEGRQNTEAFF

j_gene: TRBJ2-3
v_gene: TRBV5-8
d_gene: -
abundance: -
CDR3nt: TGTGCCAGCATCCCTAGGCCTTTCACAGATACGCAGTATTTT
CDR3aa: CASIPRPFTDTQYF

j_gene: TRBJ1-4
v_gene: TRBV5-1
d_gene: TRBD1
abundance: -
CDR3nt: TGCGCCAGCAGCGTGACAGGGGGCCATGAAAAACTGTTTTTT
CDR3aa: CASSVTGGHEKLFF

j_gene: TRBJ2-7
v_gene: TRBV25-1
d_gene: TRBD1
abundance: -
CDR3nt: TGTGCCAGTCCGGGACAGGCACTATTCAGCTCCTACGAGCAGTACTTC
CDR3aa: CASPGQALFSSYEQYF

j_gene: TRBJ1-3
v_gene: TRBV7-9
d_gene: -
abundance: -
CDR3nt: TGTGCCAGCAGCCAACCGGCGGCAGGGAAGTCTGGAAACACCATATATTTT
CDR3aa: CASSQPAAGKSGNTIYF

j_gene: TRBJ2-7
v_gene: TRBV5-1
d_gene: -
abundance: -
CDR3nt: TGCGCCAGCAGCTTGGAACCAGGGCCTTACTACGAGCAGTACTTC
CDR3aa: CASSLEPGPYYEQYF

j_gene: TRBJ1-2
v_gene: TRBV10-1
d_gene: -
abundance: -
CDR3nt: TGCGCCAGCAGTGAGTCGTCACTCCCCAATGTCTACACCTTC
CDR3aa: CASSESSLPNVYTF

j_gene: TRBJ2-5
v_gene: TRBV9
d_gene: -
abundance: once
CDR3nt: TGTGCCAGCAGCGTAGGGTGGGGGCGCCAAGAGACCCAGTACTTC
CDR3aa: CASSVGWGRQETQYF

j_gene: TRBJ1-2
v_gene: TRBV5-1
d_gene: TRBD1
abundance: once
CDR3nt: TGCGCCAGCAGCCCCGGGGGACAGGGGCAGGTCGTCAGTGGCTACACCTTC
CDR3aa: CASSPGGQGQVVSGYTF

j_gene: TRBJ1-1
v_gene: TRBV6-5
d_gene: -
abundance: few
CDR3nt: TGTGCCACCTCTAGCGGTAACACTGAAGCTTTCTTT
CDR3aa: CATSSGNTEAFF

j_gene: TRBJ2-5
v_gene: TRBV7-2
d_gene: TRBD1
abundance: once
CDR3nt: TGTGCCAGCAGCCCACCGGGACAGGTTGGGGAGACCCAGTACTTC
CDR3aa: CASSPPGQVGETQYF

j_gene: TRBJ2-5
v_gene: TRBV29-1
d_gene: TRBD1
abundance: -
CDR3nt: TGCAGCGTCGGGACAGGGTTAGAGACCCAGTACTTC
CDR3aa: CSVGTGLETQYF

j_gene: TRBJ2-1
v_gene: TRBV4-3
d_gene: TRBD2
abundance: -
CDR3nt: TGCGCCAGCAGCCAAGTAGCGGGGCCGGATTTCAATGAGCAGTTCTTC
CDR3aa: CASSQVAGPDFNEQFF

j_gene: TRBJ1-5
v_gene: TRBV7-2
d_gene: TRBD1
abundance: -
CDR3nt: TGTGCCAGCAGCCCGGGACAGGGTTTTTATCAGCCCCAGCATTTT
CDR3aa: CASSPGQGFYQPQHF

j_gene: TRBJ2-7
v_gene: TRBV2
d_gene: TRBD1
abundance: -
CDR3nt: TGTGCCAGCAGTGAAGTCTGGGGGGACAGGGAAATCTACGAGCAGTACTTC
CDR3aa: CASSEVWGDREIYEQYF

j_gene: TRBJ2-2
v_gene: TRBV6-5
d_gene: -
abundance: -
CDR3nt: TGTGCCAGCAGTTACCTTGTATCCGGGGAGCTGTTTTTT
CDR3aa: CASSYLVSGELFF

j_gene: TRBJ1-5
v_gene: TRBV12-5
d_gene: -
abundance: -
CDR3nt: TGTGCTAGTGGTTTAACAGTCGGACAGCCCCAGCATTTT
CDR3aa: CASGLTVGQPQHF

j_gene: TRBJ2-1
v_gene: TRBV7-2
d_gene: -
abundance: -
CDR3nt: TGTGCCAGCAGTACAACCTACAATGAGCAGTTCTTC
CDR3aa: CASSTTYNEQFF

j_gene: TRBJ2-3
v_gene: TRBV6-1
d_gene: -
abundance: -
CDR3nt: TGTGCCAGCAGTGAGGGACATCGGACAGATACGCAGTATTTT
CDR3aa: CASSEGHRTDTQYF

j_gene: TRBJ1-5
v_gene: TRBV4-3
d_gene: -
abundance: -
CDR3nt: TGCGCCAGCAGCCAAGTCTTTTCCGGTCTCCCCGGGCCCCAGCATTTT
CDR3aa: CASSQVFSGLPGPQHF

j_gene: TRBJ2-3
v_gene: TRBV4-1
d_gene: -
abundance: -
CDR3nt: TGCGCCAGCAGCCAAGGGGGGACTCTCCCGGATACGCAGTATTTT
CDR3aa: CASSQGGTLPDTQYF

j_gene: TRBJ1-1
v_gene: TRBV7-9
d_gene: -
abundance: -
CDR3nt: TGTGCCAGCAGCTCCTGGGGGGGTGAAGCTTTCTTT
CDR3aa: CASSSWGGEAFF

j_gene: TRBJ1-4
v_gene: TRBV2
d_gene: -
abundance: once
CDR3nt: TGTGCCAGCAGCGGTCGTGCAACTAATGAAAAACTGTTTTTT
CDR3aa: CASSGRATNEKLFF

j_gene: TRBJ2-3
v_gene: TRBV6-1
d_gene: -
abundance: once
CDR3nt: TGTGCCAGCAGTAAAGCCAAGATTGGAATTTCTAGTACAGATACGCAGTATTTT
CDR3aa: CASSKAKIGISSTDTQYF

j_gene: TRBJ2-5
v_gene: TRBV7-7
d_gene: -
abundance: -
CDR3nt: TGTGCTAGCAGCTTAGGTCCACAAGAGACCCAGTACTTC
CDR3aa: CASSLGPQETQYF

j_gene: TRBJ2-7
v_gene: TRBV5-4
d_gene: TRBD2
abundance: -
CDR3nt: TGTGCCAGCAGCCCTGGTCGGGGGGGGCCGTCCTACGAGCAGTACTTC
CDR3aa: CASSPGRGGPSYEQYF

j_gene: TRBJ1-4
v_gene: TRBV4-1
d_gene: -
abundance: -
CDR3nt: TGCGCCAGCAGCCAAGAGGGGCCGAGTAAACCCAGAGAAAAACTGTTTTTT
CDR3aa: CASSQEGPSKPREKLFF

j_gene: TRBJ1-4
v_gene: TRBV29-1
d_gene: -
abundance: -
CDR3nt: TGCAGCGTTACGCAGGGATTATCTGAAAAACTGTTTTTT
CDR3aa: CSVTQGLSEKLFF

j_gene: TRBJ2-2
v_gene: TRBV9
d_gene: TRBD1
abundance: -
CDR3nt: TGTGCCAGCAGCGTCTCCGGGACAGGGATCACCGGGGAGCTGTTTTTT
CDR3aa: CASSVSGTGITGELFF

j_gene: TRBJ2-5
v_gene: TRBV7-9
d_gene: TRBD1
abundance: -
CDR3nt: TGTGCCAGCAGCTTGAGACAGGGCGGGGAGACCCAGTACTTC
CDR3aa: CASSLRQGGETQYF

j_gene: TRBJ1-2
v_gene: TRBV6-5
d_gene: -
abundance: -
CDR3nt: TGTGCCAGCAGTTACTCTTCTATGGTGCCTAGTGACTACACCTTC
CDR3aa: CASSYSSMVPSDYTF

j_gene: TRBJ2-1
v_gene: TRBV25-1
d_gene: TRBD2
abundance: -
CDR3nt: TGTGCCAGCAGTGGGTGGGGACTAGCGGGGAACGAGCAGTTCTTC
CDR3aa: CASSGWGLAGNEQFF

j_gene: TRBJ1-1
v_gene: TRBV6-5
d_gene: -
abundance: -
CDR3nt: TGTGCCAGCAGTTACAGTGAGACTGAAGCTTTCTTT
CDR3aa: CASSYSETEAFF